This TCR beta chain was retrieved from a study of shared clonotypes between healthy human individuals. CDR1 and CDR2 (germline): SGHTA, FQGTGA. V was cut by 4 bases and J by 0 bases, with 12 bases left in between. This CDR3 has 16 amino acids. Method: immunoSEQ multiplex PCR; TCRdb's copy keeps in-frame clones and lacks some. In the table there are approximately 2.3 million clones, 85% to 95% of which are singletons. As regards this clone: Additional DNA sequences in this sample encode the identical CDR3.

The sequence derives from a man aged 18 to 29 in good health. Some clones in this sample may be carry-over from other donors' samples. The rearrangement joins TRBV7-3 to TRBJ2-2; possibly TRBD2 for D (6 bases). Sample: naive CD4+ T cells from PBMCs. Subset of the sample: CD45RA+ positively selected. This chain's CDR3 is CASSSTGTANTGELFF. In DNA form, the CDR3 reads TGTGCCAGCAGCTCGACCGGGACTGCGAACACCGGGGAGCTGTTTTTT.